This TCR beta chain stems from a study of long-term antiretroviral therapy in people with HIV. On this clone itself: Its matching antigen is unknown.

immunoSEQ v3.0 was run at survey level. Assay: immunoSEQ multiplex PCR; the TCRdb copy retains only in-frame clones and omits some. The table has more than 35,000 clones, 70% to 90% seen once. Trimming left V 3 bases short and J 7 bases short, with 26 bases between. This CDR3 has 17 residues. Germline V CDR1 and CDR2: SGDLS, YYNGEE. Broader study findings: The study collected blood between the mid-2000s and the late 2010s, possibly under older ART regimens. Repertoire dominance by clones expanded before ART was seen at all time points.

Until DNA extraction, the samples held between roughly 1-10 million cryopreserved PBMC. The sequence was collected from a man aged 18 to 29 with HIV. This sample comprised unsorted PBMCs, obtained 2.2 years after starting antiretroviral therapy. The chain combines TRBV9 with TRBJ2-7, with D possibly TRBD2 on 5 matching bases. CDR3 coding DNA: TGTGCCAGCAGCGGGGCGGGTCACCCCTTCAAAACTGGAGAGCAGTACTTC. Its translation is CASSGAGHPFKTGEQYF. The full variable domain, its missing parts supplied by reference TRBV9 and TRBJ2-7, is DSGVTQTPKHLITATGQRVTLRCSPRSGDLSVYWYQQSLDQGLQFLIQYYNGEERAKGNILERFSAQQFPDLHSELNLSSLELGDSALYFCASSGAGHPFKTGEQYFGPGTRLTVT.